The table lists the clone carrying this T cell receptor (beta chain) with a count of one. As yet, its antigen is unknown. This record comes from a study of shared clonotypes between healthy human individuals. The study, taken as a whole, reports: Large sequencing depth failed to make sorted-subset sequencing complete, rarefaction showed.

Adults of Caucasian background living in Nashville, Tennessee made up all donors. Both subsets, CD45RA+ naive and CD45RA-negative memory, were split from the CD4+ cells. Generated by immunoSEQ multiplex PCR, the TCRdb table keeps only in-frame clones and is missing some. Seen here are a few million clones, about 92% observed once, and the top ten hold about 0.13%. V lost 6 bases to trimming and J lost 14 bases; unmatched junction nucleotides: 17. CDR1 is GTSNPN, CDR2 SVGIG, per germline (reference sequence). CDR3 size: 13 residues. The receptor's source is a man between 18 and 29 years old in good health. The chain recombines TRBV30 with TRBJ2-3; 7 bases agree with TRBD1. Sequencing used naive CD4+ T cells sorted from blood. Subset in this sample: CD45RA+ positively selected. CDR3 DNA sequence: TGTGCCTGTCGGACAGGCACTCCCGGGTCGGTGTATTTT. Its protein is CACRTGTPGSVYF.